These 17 T cell receptor beta chains were all obtained from the same sample, sequenced in a study of blood T cells in healthy people across ages. Alongside a J-beta primer mix, a sample-barcoded 5' primer served in a second PCR lasting about 7 to 11 cycles. TCRdb ran MiXCR on the 5' RACE reads and lists one entry per CDR3 protein. The repertoire includes about 900,000 distinct CDR3 sequences, roughly 50% of them detected once, and 13% sits in the top ten. Sequencing was done on a sample of blood. The source is a man aged 25 to 40 in good health.

The J gene is TRBJ1-5, the V gene TRBV20-1, with D possibly being TRBD1 (6 bases). CDR3 size: 14 residues. Trimming stripped 6 bases from V and 1 base from J, with 13 bases between. Germline V gene lookup returns CDR1 DFQATT and CDR2 SNEGSKA (reference sequence). This CDR3 reads CSASTGPSNQPQHF. The CDR3 coding sequence is TGCAGTGCGTCCACAGGGCCAAGCAATCAGCCCCAGCATTTT.

The chain couples TRBV20-1 to TRBJ2-1, with a possible D match to TRBD1 (6 bases). This CDR3 spans 10 amino acids. The V gene lost 5 bases and the J gene lost 7 bases, with 6 bases spanning the gap. The germline V gene encodes CDR1 DFQATT and CDR2 SNEGSKA (reference sequence). The CDR3 nucleotides read TGCAGTGCTCAGGGGAATGAGCAGTTCTTC. It specifies CSAQGNEQFF.

The chain has TRBV7-9 and TRBJ2-7, with D unresolved. The CDR3 contains 12 residues. V lost 1 base to trimming and J lost 6 bases, with 7 bases between them. CDR1 and CDR2 (germline): SEHNR, FQNEAQ (reference sequence). The CDR3 spells CASSLGVREQYF. CDR3 in DNA: TGTGCCAGCAGCTTAGGGGTCCGCGAGCAGTACTTC.

The V gene is TRBV9, the J gene TRBJ2-5; D might be TRBD1 (6 bases). The V gene lost 0 bases and the J gene lost 5 bases, with 17 bases spanning the gap. The CDR3 runs 16 residues. CDR1 and CDR2 from the germline V gene are SGDLS and YYNGEE. The CDR3 region has the DNA TGTGCCAGCAGCGTAGAGGGTACAGGGTTGCAGGAGACCCAGTACTTC. It yields the protein CASSVEGTGLQETQYF.

This chain joins TRBV7-9 and TRBJ2-4; D may be TRBD2 (5 bases). The DNA matches TRBJ2-7 better at its end, which makes the J call doubtful. Germline CDR1 SEHNR, CDR2 FQNEAQ (reference sequence). The CDR3 is 13 residues long. The CDR3 spells CASLDLNSYEQYF. CDR3 nucleotides: TGTGCCAGCTTGGACTTAAACTCCTACGAGCAGTACTTC.

The chain employs TRBV13 and TRBJ2-7, with 8 bases that match TRBD1. The CDR3 has 14 amino acids. The V and J ends lost 5 bases and 2 bases, in that order; junction bases with no gene match: 5. The germline gives CDR1 PRHDT, CDR2 FYEKMQ (reference sequence). CDR3 sequence: CASSIPGGTYEQYF. The CDR3 region has the DNA TGTGCCAGCAGCATCCCAGGGGGCACCTACGAGCAGTACTTC. The entire variable domain, with the rest obtained from reference TRBV13 and TRBJ2-7, is as follows: AAGVIQSPRHLIKEKRETATLKCYPIPRHDTVYWYQQGPGQDPQFLISFYEKMQSDKGSIPDRFSAQQFSDYHSELNMSSLELGDSALYFCASSIPGGTYEQYFGPGTRLTVT.

The CDR3 here is CASGQSGELFF. CDR3 nucleotides: TGTGCCAGCGGTCAATCCGGGGAGCTGTTTTTT. The chain employs TRBV12-3 or TRBV12-4 and TRBJ2-2; no clear D gene. This CDR3 comprises 11 residues. V lost 8 bases and J lost 6, with 7 bases in between.

The chain combines TRBV3-1 with TRBJ2-7; D might be TRBD2 (6 bases). This CDR3 contains 16 residues. The germline V gene encodes CDR1 LGHDT and CDR2 YNNKEL (reference sequence). Trimming removed 0 bases from V and 0 bases from J, with 12 bases in between. The CDR3 reads CASSQERDSSSYEQYF. CDR3 DNA: TGTGCCAGCAGCCAAGAAAGGGACTCAAGCTCCTACGAGCAGTACTTC.

For the CDR3, the DNA is TGTGCCAGCAGCTTAGATTTCATCCTAGCGAACCACGTGAATACGCAGTATTTT. It codes for CASSLDFILANHVNTQYF. This chain links TRBV11-2 with TRBJ2-3; possible D gene TRBD2, 6 bases. Germline CDR1 SGHAT, CDR2 FQNNGV. Between the trimmed V and J ends, which lost 0 bases and 7 bases, there was a span of 23 bases. The CDR3 has 18 residues.

The chain is built from TRBV28 and TRBJ1-2; 8 nucleotides match TRBD1. This CDR3 is built from 14 residues. Germline CDR1 MDHEN, CDR2 SYDVKM. With V trimmed by 5 bases and J by 5 bases, 7 bases remained unmatched. Written as DNA, the CDR3 is TGTGCCAGCAGTGCTCCAGGGGGCTATTATGGCTACACCTTC. Residues: CASSAPGGYYGYTF.

In this sample, this clonotype turned up a few times. This chain joins TRBV28 and TRBJ1-4, with D perhaps TRBD1 (6 bases). The V gene's germline CDR1 is MDHEN and CDR2 SYDVKM. The CDR3 has 16 amino acids. Between the trimmed V and J ends, which lost 0 bases and 3 bases, there was a span of 11 bases. CDR3 sequence: CASSLWGGSSNEKLFF. In DNA form, the CDR3 reads TGTGCCAGCAGTTTATGGGGGGGCAGTTCTAATGAAAAACTGTTTTTT. Full variable domain (missing parts from reference TRBV28 and TRBJ1-4): DVKVTQSSRYLVKRTGEKVFLECVQDMDHENMFWYRQDPGLGLRLIYFSYDVKMKEKGDIPEGYSVSREKKERFSLILESASTNQTSMYLCASSLWGGSSNEKLFFGSGTQLSVL.

In its sample, this clonotype was seen a few times. CDR3 amino acids: CASSLDSTSNQPQHF. CDR3 nucleotides: TGCGCCAGCAGCCTGGACAGCACTAGCAATCAGCCCCAGCATTTT. This sequence joins TRBV5-1 and TRBJ1-5; D perhaps matches TRBD1 (6 bases). Germline assignment: CDR1 SGHRS and CDR2 YFSETQ. Trimming stripped 4 bases from V and 0 bases from J, with 11 bases between. The CDR3 length is 15 residues.

This chain links TRBV6-2 or TRBV6-3 with TRBJ2-5, with TRBD1 identical over 7 bases. Germline V gene sequence: CDR1 MNHEY, CDR2 SVGEGT. CDR3 length: 14 residues. J gave up 11 bases and V 5 bases, and 14 bases lay outside the gene matches. The DNA of the CDR3 is TGTGCCAGCAGTCACGACAGGGACCCTGATGAGCAGTACTTC. This codes for CASSHDRDPDEQYF.

This clonotype was counted between two and nine times. V and J are TRBV4-1 and TRBJ2-2; D gene unclear. The V gene's germline CDR1 is MGHRA and CDR2 YSYEKL. This CDR3 region has 14 residues. The germline V and J ends were trimmed by 0 bases and 3 bases, with 5 bases remaining between them. The CDR3 DNA follows: TGCGCCAGCAGCCAAGATATAGACACCGGGGAGCTGTTTTTT. Amino acids: CASSQDIDTGELFF.

The chain is built from TRBV7-8 and TRBJ2-5; D may be TRBD1 (6 bases). V was trimmed by 1 base and J by 7 bases, leaving 13 bases between them. The CDR3 loop spans 14 amino acids. CDR1 and CDR2 from the germline V gene are SGHVS and FQNEAQ. The CDR3 is CASSLEQGKRTQYF. The CDR3 nucleotides are TGTGCCAGCAGCTTAGAACAGGGAAAACGGACCCAGTACTTC.

This clonotype was counted a few times. The chain uses TRBV7-2 and TRBJ2-7, with D perhaps matching TRBD1 (5 bases). CDR1 and CDR2 from the germline V gene are SGHTA and FQGNSA. The V gene lost 5 bases and the J gene lost 3 bases, with 11 bases spanning the gap. The length of the CDR3 is 13 residues. CDR3 in DNA: TGTGCCAGCAGCAGCCGGACAATCTACGAGCAGTACTTC. Residues: CASSSRTIYEQYF.

This clonotype has only a few counts. The J gene is TRBJ2-5, the V gene TRBV10-3; D not resolved. With 11 bases removed from V and 3 bases from J, the gap between germline ends came to 16 bases. CDR3 length equals 13 residues. Looked up from germline, CDR1 is ENHRY and CDR2 is SYGVKD. CDR3 nucleotides: TGTGCCTCCAGACGGTCAGACGAAGAGACCCAGTACTTC. It translates to CASRRSDEETQYF.